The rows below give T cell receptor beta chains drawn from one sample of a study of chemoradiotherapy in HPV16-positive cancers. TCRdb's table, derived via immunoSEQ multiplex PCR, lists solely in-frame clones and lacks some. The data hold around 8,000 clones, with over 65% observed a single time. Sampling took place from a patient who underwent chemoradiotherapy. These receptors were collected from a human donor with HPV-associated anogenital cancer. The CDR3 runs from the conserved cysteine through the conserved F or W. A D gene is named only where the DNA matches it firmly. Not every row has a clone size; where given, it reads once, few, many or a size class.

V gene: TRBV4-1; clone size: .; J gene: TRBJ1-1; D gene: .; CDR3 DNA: TGCGCCAGCAGCCAAGATCCGGGGGGGAACACTGAAGCTTTCTTT; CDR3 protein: CASSQDPGGNTEAFF
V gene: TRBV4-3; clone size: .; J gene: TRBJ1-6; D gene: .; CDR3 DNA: TGCGCCAGCAGCCAAGATAGGGGGACCCTTCTTAATTCACCCCTCCACTTT; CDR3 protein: CASSQDRGTLLNSPLHF
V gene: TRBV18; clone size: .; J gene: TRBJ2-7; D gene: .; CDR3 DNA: TGTGCCAGCTCGACGCCAAGGGACGAGCAGTACTTC; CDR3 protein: CASSTPRDEQYF
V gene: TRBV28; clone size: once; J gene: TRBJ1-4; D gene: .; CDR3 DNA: TGTGCCAGCAGTTTGGTTGGGGAAAAACTGTTTTTT; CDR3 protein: CASSLVGEKLFF
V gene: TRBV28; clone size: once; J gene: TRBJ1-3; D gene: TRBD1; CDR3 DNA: TGTGCCAGCAAAAATCCGGGACAGGGTTATAACACCATATATTTT; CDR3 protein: CASKNPGQGYNTIYF
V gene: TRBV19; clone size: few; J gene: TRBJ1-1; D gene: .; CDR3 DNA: TGTGCCAGTAGTATAGATGGGAGGGGAGCCACTGAAGCTTTCTTT; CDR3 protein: CASSIDGRGATEAFF
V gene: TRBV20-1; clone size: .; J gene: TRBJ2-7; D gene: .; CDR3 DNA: TGCAGTGTCGCAGGGGGGTACGAGCAGTACTTC; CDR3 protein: CSVAGGYEQYF
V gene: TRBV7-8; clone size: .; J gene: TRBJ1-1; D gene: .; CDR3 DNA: TGTGCCAGCAGCTTAGGTCGACAGAACGACGCTTTCTTT; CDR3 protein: CASSLGRQNDAFF
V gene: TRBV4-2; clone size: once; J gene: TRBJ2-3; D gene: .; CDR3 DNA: TGTGCCAGCAGCCAAGGTGTAGGAGATACGCAGTATTTT; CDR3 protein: CASSQGVGDTQYF
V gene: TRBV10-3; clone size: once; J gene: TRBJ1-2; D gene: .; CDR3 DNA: TGTGCCATCAGTGCCGGCTATGGCTACACCTTC; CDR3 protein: CAISAGYGYTF
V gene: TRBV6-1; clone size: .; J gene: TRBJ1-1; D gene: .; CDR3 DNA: TGTGCCAGCATCTGGACAGAATACACTGAAGCTTTCTTT; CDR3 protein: CASIWTEYTEAFF
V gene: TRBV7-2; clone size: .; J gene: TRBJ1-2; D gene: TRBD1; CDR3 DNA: TGTGCCAGCAGCCCTTTCCCCACAGGGGTCAGTAACTATGGCTACACCTTC; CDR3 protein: CASSPFPTGVSNYGYTF
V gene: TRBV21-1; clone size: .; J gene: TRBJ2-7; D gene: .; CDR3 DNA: TGTGCCTCAAGCCTACAGACGGCTATGGAGCAGTACTTC; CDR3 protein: CASSLQTAMEQYF
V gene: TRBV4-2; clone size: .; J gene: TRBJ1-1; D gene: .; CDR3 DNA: TGTGCCAGCAGCCAAGATAATCAGGGCGGCACTGAAGCTTTCTTT; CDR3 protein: CASSQDNQGGTEAFF
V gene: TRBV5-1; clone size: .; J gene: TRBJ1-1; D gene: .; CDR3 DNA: TGCGCCAGCAACGTGGACAGTTTAAACACTGAAGCTTTCTTT; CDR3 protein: CASNVDSLNTEAFF
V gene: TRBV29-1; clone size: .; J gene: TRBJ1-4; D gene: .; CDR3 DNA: TGCAGCGCCCAGGGTGAAAAACTGTTTTTT; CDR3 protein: CSAQGEKLFF
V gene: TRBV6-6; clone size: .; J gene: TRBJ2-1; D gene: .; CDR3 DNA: TGTGCCAGCAGTTACCGCGGGACGGACAATGAGCAGTTCTTC; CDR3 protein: CASSYRGTDNEQFF
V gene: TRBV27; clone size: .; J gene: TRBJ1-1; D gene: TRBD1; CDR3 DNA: TGTGCCAGCAGTTTGGGAGTGACAGGGGGCACTGAAGCTTTCTTT; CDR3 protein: CASSLGVTGGTEAFF
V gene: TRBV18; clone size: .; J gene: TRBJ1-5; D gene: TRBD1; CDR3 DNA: TGTGCCAGCTCACCAACGGGACAGGGAAGCAATCAGCCCCAGCATTTT; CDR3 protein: CASSPTGQGSNQPQHF
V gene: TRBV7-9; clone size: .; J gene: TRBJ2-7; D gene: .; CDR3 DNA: TGTGCCAGCAGCTCTAAAGCTTCAGGTACGACGGACGAGCAGTACTTC; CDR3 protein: CASSSKASGTTDEQYF
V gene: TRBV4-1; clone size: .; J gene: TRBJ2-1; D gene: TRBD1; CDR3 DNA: TGCGCCAGCAGCCTTGATTGGACAGGAGACAATGAGCAGTTCTTC; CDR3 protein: CASSLDWTGDNEQFF
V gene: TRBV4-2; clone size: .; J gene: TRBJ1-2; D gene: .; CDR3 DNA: TGTGCCAGCAGCCAAGATCGGATCCCGGCGGGCGGCTACACCTTC; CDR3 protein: CASSQDRIPAGGYTF
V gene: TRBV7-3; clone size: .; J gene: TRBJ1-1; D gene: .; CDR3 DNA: TGTGCCAGCGGGGCAGATTCGAACACTGAAGCTTTCTTT; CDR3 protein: CASGADSNTEAFF
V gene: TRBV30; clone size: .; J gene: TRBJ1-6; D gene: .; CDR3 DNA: TGTGCCTGGACGGAGGGGCTCTTTAATTCACCCCTCCACTTT; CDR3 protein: CAWTEGLFNSPLHF
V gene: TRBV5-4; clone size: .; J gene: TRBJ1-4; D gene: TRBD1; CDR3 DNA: TGTGCCAGCAGACCGGACAGGGGGAACGAAAAACTGTTTTTT; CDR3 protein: CASRPDRGNEKLFF
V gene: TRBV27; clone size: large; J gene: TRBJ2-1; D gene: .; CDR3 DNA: TGTGCCAGCAGTATGATGGACAATGAGCAGTTCTTC; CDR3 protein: CASSMMDNEQFF
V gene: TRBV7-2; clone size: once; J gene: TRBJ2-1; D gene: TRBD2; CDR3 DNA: TGTGCCAGCAGGGGTACCCAGCGGGGGGCCTACAATGAGCAGTTCTTC; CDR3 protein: CASRGTQRGAYNEQFF
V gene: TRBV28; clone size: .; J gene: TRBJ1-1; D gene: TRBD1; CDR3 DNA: TGTGCCAGCAGACTTGGACAGGGTCGACGGCTGGGTGAAGCTTTCTTT; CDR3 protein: CASRLGQGRRLGEAFF